Listed here is a single TCR beta chain. TCRdb keeps only in-frame clones here, not all; method: immunoSEQ multiplex PCR. The data contain about 300,000 clones, about nine tenths of them singletons. The data were taken from a study of blood T cell repertoires in COVID-19. In the study overall: From T cells, B-cell-depleted T cells, or PBMCs came the material, which was cDNA or gDNA.

Followed over time, Seattle patients had been enrolled while infection was active. The CDR3 sequence is 11 residues long. Trimming took off 6 bases at V and 9 bases at J, with 11 bases between the two ends. Specimen: peripheral blood. The chain employs TRBV12-3 or TRBV12-4 and TRBJ1-2; perhaps TRBD1 as D (5 bases). This clonotype was obtained from a woman in her twenties or thirties with COVID-19, enrolled during active disease. Here the CDR3 DNA reads TGTGCCAGCAGCCGGGGGTCCCGCTACACCTTC. Translated, it gives CASSRGSRYTF.